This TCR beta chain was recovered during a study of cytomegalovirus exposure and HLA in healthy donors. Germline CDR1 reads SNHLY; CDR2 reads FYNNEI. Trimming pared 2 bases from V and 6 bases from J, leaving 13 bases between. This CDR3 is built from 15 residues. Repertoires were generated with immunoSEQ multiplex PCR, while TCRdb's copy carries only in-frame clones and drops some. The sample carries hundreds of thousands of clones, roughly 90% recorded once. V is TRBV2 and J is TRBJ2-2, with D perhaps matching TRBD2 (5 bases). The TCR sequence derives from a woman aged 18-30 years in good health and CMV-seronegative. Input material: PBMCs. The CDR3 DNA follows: TGTGCCAGCAGTGAATTGTTAGGACTTGCCGGGGAGCTGTTTTTT. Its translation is CASSELLGLAGELFF.